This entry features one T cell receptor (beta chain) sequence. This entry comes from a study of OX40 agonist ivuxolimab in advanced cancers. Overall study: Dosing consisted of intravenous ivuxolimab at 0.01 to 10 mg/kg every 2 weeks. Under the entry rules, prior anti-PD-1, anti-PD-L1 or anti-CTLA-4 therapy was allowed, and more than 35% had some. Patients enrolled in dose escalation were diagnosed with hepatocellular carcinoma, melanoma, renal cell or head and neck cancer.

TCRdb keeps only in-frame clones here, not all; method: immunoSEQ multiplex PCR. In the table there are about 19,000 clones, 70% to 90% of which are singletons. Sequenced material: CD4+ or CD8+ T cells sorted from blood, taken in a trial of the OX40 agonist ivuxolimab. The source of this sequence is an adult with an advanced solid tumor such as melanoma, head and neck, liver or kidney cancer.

The CDR3: CSVQKPTDSYEQYF. The CDR3 DNA sequence: TGCAGCGTTCAGAAGCCGACAGATTCCTACGAGCAGTACTTC. The genes are TRBV29-1 and TRBJ2-7; tentatively, D is TRBD1 (5 bases). V lost 5 bases, J lost 1 base, and 15 bases lay in between. The CDR3 has 14 residues. Per the germline V gene, CDR1 is SQVTM and CDR2 is ANQGSEA.